This T cell receptor (beta chain) stems from a study of blood T cells in healthy people across ages. A second PCR of roughly 7 to 11 cycles used a sample-barcoded 5' primer and a J-beta primer mix. TCRdb called the 5' RACE reads again in MiXCR, with one record for every CDR3 protein. This table holds 980,000 or so distinct CDR3 sequences, 40% to 60% found once. On this clonotype: Antigen specificity is unknown.

Study-wide results and limits: Diversity was higher, and naive CD4+ cells more numerous, in long-lived donors than in aged donors. Diversity estimated from one million T cells was considered an underestimate. Donor CMV infection status was unknown, possibly confounding age-related changes in expanded clonotypes.

The CDR3 runs 12 residues. CDR1 and CDR2 from the germline V gene are MNHEY and SVGEGT. Whenever a sample was processed, at least 7 million PBMCs were isolated. The receptor was isolated from a young man in good health. The genes are TRBV6-2 or TRBV6-3 and TRBJ2-4; the D is unclear. The closer fit of TRBJ2-7 to the DNA end suggests the J call may be wrong. Sequencing input: blood. The CDR3 nucleotides are TGTGCCAGCAGCCTCCAAACCAACGAGCAGTACTTC. Its translation is CASSLQTNEQYF.